This T cell receptor (beta chain) is from a study of blood T cell repertoires in COVID-19 (TCRdb year 2020). The study in broad terms: Collaborator samples came from the United States, Italy and Spain and covered acute and convalescent phases of COVID-19. The repertoires were released in a freely available public database meant as a resource for research on the immune response to SARS-CoV-2. The prospective study material was composed of cDNA or gDNA derived from T cells, B-cell-depleted T cells, or PBMCs. Where HLA class I and class II types were available, the types were taken from metadata supplied by the sample provider, not from assay-based typing. Deeply sampled blood TCRbeta repertoires from subjects exposed to, actively infected with, or recovered from COVID-19 were included in the dataset. Sample metadata almost always included a de-identified subject ID, COVID-19 status, age in years and sex. The samples were drawn from the first 160 participants of the ongoing ImmuneRACE study and from over 950 subjects provided by 6 global collaborators. The study at large found these results: The amount of clinical and demographic metadata varied by source and participant and was provided uncurated.

The junction shows trimming of 4 bases on V and 0 bases on J, plus 15 bases between the germline ends. The germline V gene encodes CDR1 MGHRA and CDR2 YSYEKL. The CDR3 starts with the cysteine, ends with the phenylalanine, and has 16 residues. Just the 48-base CDR3 DNA is kept, in frame starting at base 1. One collaborating source in Seattle enrolled patients during active infection and followed them longitudinally through the course of disease. Each collaborating institution followed its own protocols to collect whole blood in K2EDTA tubes. For TCRbeta analysis, collaborators shipped samples as frozen whole blood, isolated PBMCs, or DNA extracted from either of those sample types. This clone has just one count. It lacks a known antigen. No base quality values were provided; no much bigger clone lies one nucleotide off. TCRbeta CDR3 regions were amplified from genomic DNA by means of the immunoSEQ Assay, a bias-controlled multiplex PCR. The paper's data handling went like this. The number of nucleated cells in each sample was estimated from the amplification of reference gene primers within the assay. To quantify the absolute abundance of each unique TCRbeta CDR3 rearrangement, sequence reads were collapsed and filtered. For each sample, productive Simpson clonality was calculated as the square root of Simpson's diversity index across productive rearrangements. The clones in this table, taken by TCRdb from immuneACCESS, are in-frame only. Not every clone is retained; where verified, under half of the shortfall comes from an unresolved V gene, and the cause of the rest is unknown. V, J and clone size reflect that table, while D and trimming were determined from the DNA. Across this sample there are roughly 440,000 clones, with approximately 89% seen only once. The ten largest make up 10% to 15% of the sample.

This receptor chain uses TRBV4-1 and TRBJ1-1; D gene: possibly TRBD1, on 6 matching bases. The receptor was isolated from a woman aged 50 to 60 with COVID-19, enrolled during active disease. Material for sequencing was peripheral blood. Here is the DNA: TGCGCCAGCAGCCCCACAGGGCGGGGGATGAACACTGAAGCTTTCTTT. It specifies CASSPTGRGMNTEAFF.